These 2 T cell receptor beta chains were all obtained from the same sample, sequenced in a study of blood T cell repertoires in COVID-19. Repertoires were generated with immunoSEQ multiplex PCR, while TCRdb's copy carries only in-frame clones and drops some. The sample contains about 140,000 clones, approximately 83% of which appear only once. The sequenced sample was peripheral blood. The receptors shown here come from a woman aged 60 to 75 with acute or convalescent COVID-19.

The chain links TRBV7-2 to TRBJ2-3; maybe TRBD2 (5 bases). The ends were cut back, 1 base at V and 0 bases at J, with 11 bases in the middle. The germline CDR1 and CDR2 sequences are SGHTA and FQGNSA. The length of the CDR3 is 16 residues. Here the CDR3 DNA reads TGTGCCAGCAGCTTAGGTGGCGGGCCTAGCACAGATACGCAGTATTTT. Its translation is CASSLGGGPSTDTQYF.

V and J are TRBV3-1 (or the pseudogene TRBV3-2) and TRBJ2-7; TRBD1 aligns across 9 bases. Trimming took 4 bases from V and 1 from J; bases not matched to a gene: 8. The V gene's germline CDR1 is LGHDT and CDR2 YNNKEL (reference sequence). This CDR3 comprises 16 residues. CDR3 amino acids: CASSPLDGTGSYEQYF. CDR3 coding DNA: TGTGCCAGCAGCCCCCTAGACGGGACAGGGTCCTACGAGCAGTACTTC.